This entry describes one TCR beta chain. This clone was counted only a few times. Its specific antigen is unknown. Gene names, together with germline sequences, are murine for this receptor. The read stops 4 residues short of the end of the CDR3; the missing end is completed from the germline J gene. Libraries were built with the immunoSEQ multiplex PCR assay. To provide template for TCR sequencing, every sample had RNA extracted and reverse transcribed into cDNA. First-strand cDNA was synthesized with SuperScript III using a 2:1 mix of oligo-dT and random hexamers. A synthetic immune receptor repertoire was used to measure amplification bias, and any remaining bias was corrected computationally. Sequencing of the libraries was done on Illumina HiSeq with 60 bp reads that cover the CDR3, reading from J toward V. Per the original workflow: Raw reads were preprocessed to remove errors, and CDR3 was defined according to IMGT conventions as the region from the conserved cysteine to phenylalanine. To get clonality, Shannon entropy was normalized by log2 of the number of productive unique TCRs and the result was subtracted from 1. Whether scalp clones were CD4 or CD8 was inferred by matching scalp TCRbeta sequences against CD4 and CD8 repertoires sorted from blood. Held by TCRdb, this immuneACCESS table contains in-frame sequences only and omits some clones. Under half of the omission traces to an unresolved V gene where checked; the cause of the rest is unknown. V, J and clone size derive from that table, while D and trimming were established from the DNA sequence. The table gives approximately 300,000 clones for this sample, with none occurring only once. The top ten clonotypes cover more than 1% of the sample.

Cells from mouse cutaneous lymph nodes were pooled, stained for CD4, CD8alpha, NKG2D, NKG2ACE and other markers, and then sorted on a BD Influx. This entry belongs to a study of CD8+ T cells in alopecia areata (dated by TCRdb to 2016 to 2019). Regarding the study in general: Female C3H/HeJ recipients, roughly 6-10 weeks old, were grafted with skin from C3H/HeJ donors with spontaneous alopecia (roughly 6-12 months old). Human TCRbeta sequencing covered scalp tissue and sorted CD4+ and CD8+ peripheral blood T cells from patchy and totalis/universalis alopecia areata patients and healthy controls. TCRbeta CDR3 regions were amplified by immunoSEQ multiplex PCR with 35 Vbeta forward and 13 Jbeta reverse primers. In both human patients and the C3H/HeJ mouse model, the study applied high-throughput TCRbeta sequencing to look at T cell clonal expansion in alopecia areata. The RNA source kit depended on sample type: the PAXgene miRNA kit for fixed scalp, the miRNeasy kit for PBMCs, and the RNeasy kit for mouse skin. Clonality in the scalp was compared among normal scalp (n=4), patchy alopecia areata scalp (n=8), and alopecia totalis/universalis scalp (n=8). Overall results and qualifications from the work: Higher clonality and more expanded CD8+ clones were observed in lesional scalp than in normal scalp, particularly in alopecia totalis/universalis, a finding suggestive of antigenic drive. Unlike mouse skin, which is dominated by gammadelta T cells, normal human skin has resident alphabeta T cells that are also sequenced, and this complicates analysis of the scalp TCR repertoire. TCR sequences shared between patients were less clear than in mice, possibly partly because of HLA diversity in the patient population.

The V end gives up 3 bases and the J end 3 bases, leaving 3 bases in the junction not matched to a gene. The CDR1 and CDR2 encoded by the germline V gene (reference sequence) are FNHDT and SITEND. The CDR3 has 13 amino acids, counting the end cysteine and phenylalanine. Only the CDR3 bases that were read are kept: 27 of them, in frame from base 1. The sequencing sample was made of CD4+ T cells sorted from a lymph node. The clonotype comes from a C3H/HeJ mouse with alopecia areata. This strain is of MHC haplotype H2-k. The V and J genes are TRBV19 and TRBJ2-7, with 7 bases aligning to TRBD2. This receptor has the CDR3 CASSTTGNYEQYF. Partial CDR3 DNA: TGTGCCAGCAGTACGACTGGGAACTAT.